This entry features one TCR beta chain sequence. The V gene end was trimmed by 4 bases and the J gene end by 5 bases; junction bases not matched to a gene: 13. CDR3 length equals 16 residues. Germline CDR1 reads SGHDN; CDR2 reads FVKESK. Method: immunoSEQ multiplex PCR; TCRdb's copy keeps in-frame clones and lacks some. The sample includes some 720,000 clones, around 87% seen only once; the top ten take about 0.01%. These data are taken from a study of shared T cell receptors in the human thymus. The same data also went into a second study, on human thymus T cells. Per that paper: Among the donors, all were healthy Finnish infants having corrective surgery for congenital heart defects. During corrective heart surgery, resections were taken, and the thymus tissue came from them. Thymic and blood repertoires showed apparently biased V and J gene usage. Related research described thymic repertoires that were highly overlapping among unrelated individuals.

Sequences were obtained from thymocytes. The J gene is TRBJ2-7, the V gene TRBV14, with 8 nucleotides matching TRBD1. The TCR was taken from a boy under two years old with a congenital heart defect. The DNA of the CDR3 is TGTGCCAGCAGCCCTCGGACAGGGAGTAGGGAGGACGAGCAGTACTTC. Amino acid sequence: CASSPRTGSREDEQYF.